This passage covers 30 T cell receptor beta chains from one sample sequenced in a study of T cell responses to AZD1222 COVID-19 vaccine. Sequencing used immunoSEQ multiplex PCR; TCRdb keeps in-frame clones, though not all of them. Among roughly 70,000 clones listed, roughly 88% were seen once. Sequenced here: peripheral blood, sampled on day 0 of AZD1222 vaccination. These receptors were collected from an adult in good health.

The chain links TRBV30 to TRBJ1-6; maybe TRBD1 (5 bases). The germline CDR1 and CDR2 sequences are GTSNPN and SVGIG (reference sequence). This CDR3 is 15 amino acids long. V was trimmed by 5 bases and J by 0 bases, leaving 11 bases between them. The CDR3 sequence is CAWLNGGSYNSPLHF. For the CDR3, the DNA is TGTGCCTGGCTGAATGGGGGCTCCTATAATTCACCCCTCCACTTT. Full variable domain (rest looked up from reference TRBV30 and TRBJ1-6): SQTIHQWPATLVQPVGSPLSLECTVEGTSNPNLYWYRQAAGRGLQLLFYSVGIGQISSEVPQNLSASRPQDRQFILSSKKLLLSDSGFYLCAWLNGGSYNSPLHFGNGTRLTVT.

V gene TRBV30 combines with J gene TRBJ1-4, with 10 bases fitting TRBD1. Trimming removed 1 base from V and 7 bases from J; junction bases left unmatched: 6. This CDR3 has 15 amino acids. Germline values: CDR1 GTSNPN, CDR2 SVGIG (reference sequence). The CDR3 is CAWSGQGANGEKLFF. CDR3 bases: TGTGCCTGGAGTGGACAGGGGGCTAATGGTGAAAAACTGTTTTTT.

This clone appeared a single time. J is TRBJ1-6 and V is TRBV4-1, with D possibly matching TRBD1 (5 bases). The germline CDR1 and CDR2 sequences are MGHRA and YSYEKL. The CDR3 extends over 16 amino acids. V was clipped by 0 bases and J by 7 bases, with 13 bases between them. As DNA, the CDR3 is TGCGCCAGCAGCCAAGATTCGGGACCTCAGAATTCACCCCTCCACTTT. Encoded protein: CASSQDSGPQNSPLHF.

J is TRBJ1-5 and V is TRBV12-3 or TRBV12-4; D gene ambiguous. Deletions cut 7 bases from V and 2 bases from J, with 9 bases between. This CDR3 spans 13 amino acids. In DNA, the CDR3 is TGTGCCAGCACCCGGGAAGGCAATCAGCCCCAGCATTTT. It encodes CASTREGNQPQHF.

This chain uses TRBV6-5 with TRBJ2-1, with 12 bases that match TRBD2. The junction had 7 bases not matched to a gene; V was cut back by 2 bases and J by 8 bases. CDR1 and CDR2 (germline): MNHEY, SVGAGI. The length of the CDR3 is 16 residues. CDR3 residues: CASSYRGTSGSDEQFF. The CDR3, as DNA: TGTGCCAGCAGTTACAGGGGGACTAGCGGGTCCGATGAGCAGTTCTTC.

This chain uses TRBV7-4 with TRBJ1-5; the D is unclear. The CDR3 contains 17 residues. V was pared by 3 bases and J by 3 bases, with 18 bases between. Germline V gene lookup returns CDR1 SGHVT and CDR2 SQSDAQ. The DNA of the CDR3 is TGTGCCAGCAGCTTGGGTTCGGTACACTCGATCAATCAGCCCCAGCATTTT. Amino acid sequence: CASSLGSVHSINQPQHF. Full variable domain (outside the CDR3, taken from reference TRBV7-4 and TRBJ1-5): GAGVSQSPRYKVAKRGRDVALRCDSISGHVTLYWYRQTLGQGSEVLTYSQSDAQRDKSGRPSGRFSAERPERSVSTLKIQRTEQGDSAVYLCASSLGSVHSINQPQHFGDGTRLSIL.

CDR3 coding DNA: TGTGCCAGCAGTCAAGACAGGGGGAGAGCGAACGAGCAGTACTTC. This sequence encodes CASSQDRGRANEQYF. The chain is built from TRBV7-2 and TRBJ2-7; 9 bases line up with TRBD1. The CDR3 is 15 amino acids. Looked up from germline, CDR1 is SGHTA and CDR2 is FQGNSA. The V gene end was trimmed by 6 bases and the J gene end by 5 bases; junction bases not matched to a gene: 11.

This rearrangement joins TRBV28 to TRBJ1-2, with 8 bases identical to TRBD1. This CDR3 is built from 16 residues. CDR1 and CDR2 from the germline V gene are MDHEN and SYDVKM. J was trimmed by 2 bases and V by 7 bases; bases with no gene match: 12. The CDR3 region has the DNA TGTGCCAGCACCCGTGCCGCGACAGGGGCCAACTATGGCTACACCTTC. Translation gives CASTRAATGANYGYTF.

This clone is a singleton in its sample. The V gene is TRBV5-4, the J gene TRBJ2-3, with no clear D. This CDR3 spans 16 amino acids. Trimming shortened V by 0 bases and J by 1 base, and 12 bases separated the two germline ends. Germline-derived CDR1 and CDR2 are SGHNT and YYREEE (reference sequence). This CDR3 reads CASSLALGSGTDTQYF. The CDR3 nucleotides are TGTGCCAGCAGCTTGGCCCTGGGCAGCGGCACAGATACGCAGTATTTT.

CDR3 in amino acids: CASSFFGQDSYEQYF. CDR3 sequence (DNA): TGTGCCAGCAGCTTTTTCGGACAGGACAGTTACGAGCAGTACTTC. The chain carries TRBV7-2 and TRBJ2-7; the match to TRBD1 covers 7 bases. The CDR3 totals 15 residues. Germline CDR1 and CDR2: SGHTA and FQGNSA. The trim removed 3 bases at V and 4 bases at J, leaving 9 bases unmatched.

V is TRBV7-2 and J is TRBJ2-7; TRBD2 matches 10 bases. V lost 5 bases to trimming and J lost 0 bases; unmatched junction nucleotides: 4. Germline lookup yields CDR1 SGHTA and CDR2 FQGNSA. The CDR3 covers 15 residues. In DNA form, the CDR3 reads TGTGCCAGCAGCGCTAGCGGGGGAAGCTCCTACGAGCAGTACTTC. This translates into CASSASGGSSYEQYF.

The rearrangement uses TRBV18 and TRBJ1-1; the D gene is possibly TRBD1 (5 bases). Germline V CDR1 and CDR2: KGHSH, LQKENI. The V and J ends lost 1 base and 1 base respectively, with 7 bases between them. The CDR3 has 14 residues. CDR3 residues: CASSPQGQNTEAFF. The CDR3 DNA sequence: TGTGCCAGCTCACCACAGGGGCAGAACACTGAAGCTTTCTTT.

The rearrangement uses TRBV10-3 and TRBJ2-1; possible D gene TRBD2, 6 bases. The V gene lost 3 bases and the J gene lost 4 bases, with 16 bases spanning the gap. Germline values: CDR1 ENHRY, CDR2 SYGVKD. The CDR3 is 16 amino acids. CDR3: CAISDQTSSSYNEQFF. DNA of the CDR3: TGTGCCATCAGTGACCAGACTAGTAGTTCTTACAATGAGCAGTTCTTC.

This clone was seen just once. The CDR3 is CASSVTPGQAYEQYF. The CDR3 region has the DNA TGTGCCAGCAGCGTAACGCCGGGACAAGCCTACGAGCAGTACTTC. This chain uses TRBV9 with TRBJ2-7, with a weak D call TRBD1 (6 bases). The CDR3 length is 15 residues. The ends were cut back, 1 base at V and 2 bases at J, with 13 bases in the middle. The germline V gene encodes CDR1 SGDLS and CDR2 YYNGEE.

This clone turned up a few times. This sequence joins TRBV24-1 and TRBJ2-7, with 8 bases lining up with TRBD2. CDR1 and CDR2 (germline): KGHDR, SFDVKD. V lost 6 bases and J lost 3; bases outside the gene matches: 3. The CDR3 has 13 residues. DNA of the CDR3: TGTGCCACCAGTCGGGAGGGGCACTACGAGCAGTACTTC. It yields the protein CATSREGHYEQYF.

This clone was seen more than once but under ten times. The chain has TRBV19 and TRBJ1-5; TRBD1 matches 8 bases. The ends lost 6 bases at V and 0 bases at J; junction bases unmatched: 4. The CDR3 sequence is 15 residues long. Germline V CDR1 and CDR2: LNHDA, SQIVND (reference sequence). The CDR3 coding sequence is TGTGCCAGTAGGGGACAGGTCTATAGCAATCAGCCCCAGCATTTT. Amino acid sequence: CASRGQVYSNQPQHF.

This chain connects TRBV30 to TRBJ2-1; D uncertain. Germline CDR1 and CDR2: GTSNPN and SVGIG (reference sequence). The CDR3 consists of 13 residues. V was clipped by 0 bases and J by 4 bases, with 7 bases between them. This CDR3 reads CAWSVLGYNEQFF. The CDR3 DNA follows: TGTGCCTGGAGTGTACTTGGTTACAATGAGCAGTTCTTC.

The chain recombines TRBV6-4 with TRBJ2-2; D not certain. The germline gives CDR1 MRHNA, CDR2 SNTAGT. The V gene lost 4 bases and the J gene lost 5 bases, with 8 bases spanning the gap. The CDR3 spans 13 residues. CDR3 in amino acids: CASSGQNTGELFF. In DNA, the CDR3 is TGTGCCAGCAGTGGGCAAAATACCGGGGAGCTGTTTTTT.

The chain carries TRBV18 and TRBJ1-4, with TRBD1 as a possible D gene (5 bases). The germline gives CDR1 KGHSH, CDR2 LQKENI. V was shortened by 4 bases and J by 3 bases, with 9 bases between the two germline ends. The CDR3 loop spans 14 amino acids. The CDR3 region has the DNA TGTGCCAGCTCACGGGACGGAGCTAATGAAAAACTGTTTTTT. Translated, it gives CASSRDGANEKLFF. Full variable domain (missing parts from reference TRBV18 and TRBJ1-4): NAGVMQNPRHLVRRRGQEARLRCSPMKGHSHVYWYRQLPEEGLKFMVYLQKENIIDESGMPKERFSAEFPKEGPSILRIQQVVRGDSAAYFCASSRDGANEKLFFGSGTQLSVL.

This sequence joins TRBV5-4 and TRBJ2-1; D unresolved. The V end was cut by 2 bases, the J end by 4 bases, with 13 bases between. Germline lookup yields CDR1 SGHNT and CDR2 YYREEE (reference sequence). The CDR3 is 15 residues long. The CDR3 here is CASSLEAILYNEQFF. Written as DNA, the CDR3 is TGTGCCAGCAGCTTAGAGGCAATTTTGTACAATGAGCAGTTCTTC.

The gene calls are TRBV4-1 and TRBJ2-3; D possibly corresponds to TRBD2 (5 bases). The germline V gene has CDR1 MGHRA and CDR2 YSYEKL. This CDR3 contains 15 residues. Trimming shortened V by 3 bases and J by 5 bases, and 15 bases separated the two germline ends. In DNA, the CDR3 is TGCGCCAGCAGCCAGGGCCATAGGGCGGGAGATACGCAGTATTTT. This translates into CASSQGHRAGDTQYF.

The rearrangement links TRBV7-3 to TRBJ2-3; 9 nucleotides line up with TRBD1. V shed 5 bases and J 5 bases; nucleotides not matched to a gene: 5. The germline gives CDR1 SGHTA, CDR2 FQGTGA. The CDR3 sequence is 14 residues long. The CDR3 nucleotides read TGTGCCAGCAGCCGACAGGGGGGGCGAGATACGCAGTATTTT. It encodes CASSRQGGRDTQYF.

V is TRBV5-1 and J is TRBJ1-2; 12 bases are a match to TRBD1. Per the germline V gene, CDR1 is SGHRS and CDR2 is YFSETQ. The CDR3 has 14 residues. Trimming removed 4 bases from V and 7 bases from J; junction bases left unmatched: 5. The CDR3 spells CASSQGQGARGYTF. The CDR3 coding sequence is TGCGCCAGCAGCCAGGGACAGGGGGCGCGTGGCTACACCTTC.

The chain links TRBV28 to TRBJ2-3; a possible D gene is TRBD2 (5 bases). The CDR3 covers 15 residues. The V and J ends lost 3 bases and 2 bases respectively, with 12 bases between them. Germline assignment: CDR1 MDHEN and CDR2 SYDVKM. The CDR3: CASSLQAVFTDTQYF. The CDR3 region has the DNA TGTGCCAGCAGTTTGCAAGCGGTATTCACAGATACGCAGTATTTT.

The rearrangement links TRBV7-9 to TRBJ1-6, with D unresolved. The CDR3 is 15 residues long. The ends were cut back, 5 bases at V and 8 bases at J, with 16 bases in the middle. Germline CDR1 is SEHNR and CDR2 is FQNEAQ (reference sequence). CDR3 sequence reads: CASSIREGAHSPLHF. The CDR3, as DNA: TGTGCCAGCAGCATCCGGGAGGGAGCCCATTCACCCCTCCACTTT.

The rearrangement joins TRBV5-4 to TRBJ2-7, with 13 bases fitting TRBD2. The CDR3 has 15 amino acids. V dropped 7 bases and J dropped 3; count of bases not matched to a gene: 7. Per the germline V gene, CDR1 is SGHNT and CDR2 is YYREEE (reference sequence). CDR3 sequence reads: CASGELAGGGYEQYF. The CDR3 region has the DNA TGTGCCAGCGGGGAACTAGCGGGAGGGGGCTACGAGCAGTACTTC.

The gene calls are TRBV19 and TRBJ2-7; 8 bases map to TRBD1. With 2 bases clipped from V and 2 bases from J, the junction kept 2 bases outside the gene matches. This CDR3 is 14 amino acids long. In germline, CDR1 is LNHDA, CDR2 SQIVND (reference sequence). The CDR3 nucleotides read TGTGCCAGTAGTATACAACAGGGGGCCTACGAGCAGTACTTC. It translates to CASSIQQGAYEQYF.

Here the CDR3 DNA reads TGTGCCAGCAGCTTGGGGACTAGGCAGAATGAGCAGTTCTTC. It translates to CASSLGTRQNEQFF. This chain uses TRBV5-8 with TRBJ2-1, with 7 nucleotides matching TRBD2. There are 14 residues in the CDR3. The V gene end was trimmed by 0 bases and the J gene end by 7 bases; junction bases not matched to a gene: 4. Germline CDR1 SGHTS, CDR2 YDEGEE.

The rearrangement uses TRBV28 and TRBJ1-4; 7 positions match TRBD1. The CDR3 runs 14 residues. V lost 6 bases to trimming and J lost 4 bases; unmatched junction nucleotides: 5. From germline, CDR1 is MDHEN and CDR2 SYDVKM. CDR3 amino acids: CASRSGTVNEKLFF. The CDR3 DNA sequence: TGTGCCAGCAGGTCCGGGACAGTTAATGAAAAACTGTTTTTT.

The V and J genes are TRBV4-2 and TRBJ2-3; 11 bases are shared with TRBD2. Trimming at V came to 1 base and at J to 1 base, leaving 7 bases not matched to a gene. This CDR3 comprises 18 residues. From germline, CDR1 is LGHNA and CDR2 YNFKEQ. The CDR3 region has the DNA TGTGCCAGCAGCCAAGCCCTTAGCGGGGGGGCCCGCACAGATACGCAGTATTTT. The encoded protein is CASSQALSGGARTDTQYF.